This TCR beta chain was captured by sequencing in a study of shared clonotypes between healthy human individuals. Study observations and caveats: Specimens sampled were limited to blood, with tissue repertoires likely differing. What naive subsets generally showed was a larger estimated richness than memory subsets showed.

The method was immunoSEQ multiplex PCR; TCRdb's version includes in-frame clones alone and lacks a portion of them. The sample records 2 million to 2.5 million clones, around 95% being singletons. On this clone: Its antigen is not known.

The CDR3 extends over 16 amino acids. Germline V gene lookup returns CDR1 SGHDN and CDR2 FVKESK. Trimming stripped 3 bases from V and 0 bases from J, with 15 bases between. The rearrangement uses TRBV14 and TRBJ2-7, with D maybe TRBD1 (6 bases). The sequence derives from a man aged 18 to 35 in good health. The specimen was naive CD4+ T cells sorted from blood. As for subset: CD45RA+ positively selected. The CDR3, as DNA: TGTGCCAGCAGCCACCTCGGACAGCCGGACTCCTACGAGCAGTACTTC. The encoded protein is CASSHLGQPDSYEQYF.